This TCR beta chain appears in the sequencing data of a study of Ad26.COV2.S vaccination and SARS-CoV-2 variants. Overall study: Ad26.COV2.S arm of COV1001 included the donor. By the intramuscular route, Ad26.COV2.S was given once, or twice 56 days apart.

V lost 1 base to trimming and J lost 8 bases, with 10 bases between them. Germline V CDR1 and CDR2: SGHNT, YYREEE (reference sequence). This CDR3 contains 14 residues. TCRdb's table, derived via immunoSEQ multiplex PCR, lists solely in-frame clones and lacks some. The data show about 320,000 clones, 85% seen once. Treatment here: approximately 18 received Ad26.COV2.S at low or high dose, single or two shots; about 5 received placebo; per-sample allocation not given. After the first vaccine or placebo injection, samples were drawn on day 63. Overall study results and limits: Total T cell responses may have been underestimated by the TCR breadth and depth analyses. Compared with placebo recipients, vaccine recipients had higher spike-specific TCR breadth.

This clone was seen a few times. Its antigen remains unidentified. Material: peripheral blood, obtained in a trial of Ad26.COV2.S vaccine versus placebo. The origin of this receptor is a person aged 18-60 years who received the Ad26.COV2.S COVID-19 vaccine or a placebo. This rearrangement joins TRBV5-4 to TRBJ1-6; D might be TRBD1 (6 bases). In nucleotides, the CDR3 is TGTGCCAGCAGCTTGAAGGGGGATCATTCACCCCTCCACTTT. This translates into CASSLKGDHSPLHF. Full variable domain (outside the CDR3, taken from reference TRBV5-4 and TRBJ1-6): ETGVTQSPTHLIKTRGQQVTLRCSSQSGHNTVSWYQQALGQGPQFIFQYYREEENGRGNFPPRFSGLQFPNYSSELNVNALELDDSALYLCASSLKGDHSPLHFGNGTRLTVT.